This T cell receptor beta chain stems from a study of T cell clonotyping in hematopoietic cell transplantation. The data were produced by immunoSEQ multiplex PCR, yet TCRdb's version contains in-frame clones alone and is incomplete. The sample carries 7,000 to 9,000 clones, 94% recorded once. This clonotype originated in a male patient between 60 and 69 years old who had an allogeneic stem cell transplant from an unrelated donor, so T cells may come from the graft donor. Some clones in this sample may be carry-over from other donors' samples. The sample here was peripheral blood mononuclear cells, taken 30 days after allogeneic stem cell transplant.

CDR3 protein: CASSLGQVSSYEQYF. CDR3 DNA sequence: TGTGCCAGCAGCTTGGGACAGGTTAGCTCCTACGAGCAGTACTTC. The rearrangement links TRBV5-4 to TRBJ2-7, with D possibly matching TRBD1 (6 bases). The CDR3 totals 15 residues. V was cut by 0 bases and J by 0 bases, with 10 bases left in between. The V gene's germline CDR1 is SGHNT and CDR2 YYREEE (reference sequence).